The sequence of this T cell receptor (beta chain) was determined in a study of shared clonotypes between healthy human individuals. The germline V gene encodes CDR1 MNHNY and CDR2 SVGAGI (reference sequence). Trimming left V 0 bases short and J 0 bases short, with 8 bases between. This CDR3 is built from 15 residues. Sequencing used immunoSEQ multiplex PCR; TCRdb keeps in-frame clones, though not all of them. The top ten hold 1.5% to 2% of the sample, which has around 1.9 million clones, 85% to 95% seen once. CD45RO negativity and positive selection for CCR7 defined naive CD8 cells, a population that excluded terminally differentiated effector memory CD45RA+ cells.

The receptor was isolated from a man aged 18 to 29 in good health. Some clones in this sample may be carry-over from other donors' samples. The sequencing input was naive CD8+ T cells from PBMCs. The chain uses TRBV6-6 and TRBJ1-1; D is uncertain. The chain's CDR3 is CASSYSRFLNTEAFF. For the CDR3, the DNA is TGTGCCAGCAGTTACTCAAGGTTCCTGAACACTGAAGCTTTCTTT.